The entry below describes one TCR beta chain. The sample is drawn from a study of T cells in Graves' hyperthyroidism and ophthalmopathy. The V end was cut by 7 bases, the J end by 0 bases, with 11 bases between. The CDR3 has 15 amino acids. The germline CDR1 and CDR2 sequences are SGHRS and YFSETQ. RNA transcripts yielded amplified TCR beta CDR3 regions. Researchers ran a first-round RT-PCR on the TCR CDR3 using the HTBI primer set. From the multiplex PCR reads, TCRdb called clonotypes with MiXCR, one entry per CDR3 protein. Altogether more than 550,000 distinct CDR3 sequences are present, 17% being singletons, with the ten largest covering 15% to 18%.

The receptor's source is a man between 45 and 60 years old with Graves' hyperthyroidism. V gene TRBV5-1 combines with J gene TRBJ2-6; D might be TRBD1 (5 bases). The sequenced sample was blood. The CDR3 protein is CASEPDSSGANVLTF. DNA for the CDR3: TGCGCCAGCGAGCCCGACAGCTCTGGGGCCAACGTCCTGACTTTC.